There are a few counts of the clone carrying this TCR beta chain. As yet, its antigen is unknown. The data were taken from a study of human T cells and chemical hapten exposure. At the level of the study: Per-sample TCR yields varied mainly from small pooled library volume differences. General study results and limits: Counts of TCRs above 1 in 1000 frequency stayed unchanged with DPC sensitization.

TCRdb called the RACE reads again in MiXCR, with one record for every CDR3 protein. Of about 84,000 distinct CDR3 sequences in the sample, approximately 10% were seen once. Time point in this sample: patch test 3, about 24 weeks after DPC sensitization. Treatment defined: therapeutic diphenylcyclopropenone sensitization with weekly scalp DPC. The germline V and J ends were trimmed by 5 bases and 0 bases, with 14 bases remaining between them. Germline CDR1 is SNHLY and CDR2 is FYNNEI. The CDR3 loop spans 15 amino acids. The chain combines TRBV2 with TRBJ2-7; possible D gene TRBD1, 7 bases. Sequencing was performed on whole blood, taken in connection with sensitization to the hapten diphenylcyclopropenone (DPC). The receptor's source is a woman aged 50 to 60 with alopecia areata. Some clones in this sample may be carry-over from other donors' samples. CDR3 coding DNA: TGTGCCAGCAGTCCCAGGGGGGTCTACTCCTACGAGCAGTACTTC. Encoded protein: CASSPRGVYSYEQYF.